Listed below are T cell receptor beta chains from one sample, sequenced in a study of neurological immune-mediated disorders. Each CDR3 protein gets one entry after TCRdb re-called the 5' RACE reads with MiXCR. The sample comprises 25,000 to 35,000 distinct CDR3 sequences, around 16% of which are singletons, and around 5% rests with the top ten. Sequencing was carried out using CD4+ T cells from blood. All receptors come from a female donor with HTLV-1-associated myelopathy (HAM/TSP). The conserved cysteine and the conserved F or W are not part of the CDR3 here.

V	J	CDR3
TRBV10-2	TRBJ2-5	ASSNFQQTQY
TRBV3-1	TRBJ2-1	ASSHLAGGPGEQF
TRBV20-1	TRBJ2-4	SALAGGPKNIQY
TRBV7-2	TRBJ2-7	ASSLAGARSNEQY
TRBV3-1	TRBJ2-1	ASSRIGLAPYNEQF
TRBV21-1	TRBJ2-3	ASSISGSTNTQY
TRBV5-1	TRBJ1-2	ASSPRPDGNYGYT
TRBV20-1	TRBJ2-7	SADPGLAGGWQY
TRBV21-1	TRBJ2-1	ASSLRAPRDEQF
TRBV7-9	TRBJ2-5	ASSSKRTGVETQY
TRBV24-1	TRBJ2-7	ATKDGSYEQY
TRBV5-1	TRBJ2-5	ASSLAAGAGAQY
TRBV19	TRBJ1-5	ASSIQGVQPQH
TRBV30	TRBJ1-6	AWSRYSSYNSPLH
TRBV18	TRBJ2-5	ASSPGQPQETQY
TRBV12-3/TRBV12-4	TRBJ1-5	ASSLTRDYGQPQH
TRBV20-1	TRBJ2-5	SANLAYQETQY
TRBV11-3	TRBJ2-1	ASSLVFASGRGVDNEQF
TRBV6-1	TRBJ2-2	ASSVEGNTGELF
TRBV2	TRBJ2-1	ASSAPAGIEQF
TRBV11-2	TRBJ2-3	ASSLFQRGSTDTQY
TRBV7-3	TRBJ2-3	ASSDRQDTQY
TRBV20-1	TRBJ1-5	SATQGGNQPQH
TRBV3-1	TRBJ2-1	ASSQVIAGTYNEQF
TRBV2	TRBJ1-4	ASSEGGGENEKLF
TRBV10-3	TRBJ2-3	AISESTGGTDTQY
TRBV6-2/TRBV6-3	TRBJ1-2	ASSQRQTYGYT
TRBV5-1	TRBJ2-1	ASSLDSDSYNEQF
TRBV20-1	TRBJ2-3	SAQGRLGFTDTQY
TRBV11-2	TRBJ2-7	ASSLVGPPGEQY
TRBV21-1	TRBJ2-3	ASSKSGQVDDTQY
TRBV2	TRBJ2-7	ASRPLLAGDMGGEQY
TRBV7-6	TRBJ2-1	ASSPLAGGSNEQF
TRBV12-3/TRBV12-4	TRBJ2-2	ASCRDVNTGELF
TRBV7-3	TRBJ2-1	ASSREGLAGLPRYNEQF
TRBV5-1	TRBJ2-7	ASSFDRADEQY
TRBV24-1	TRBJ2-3	ATSELARTDTQY
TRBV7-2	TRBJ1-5	ASSLGAQGAQPQH
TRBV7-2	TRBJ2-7	ASSLEGTGVEQY
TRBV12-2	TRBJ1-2	ASRLARDRAGYT
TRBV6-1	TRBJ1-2	ASSAAGSST
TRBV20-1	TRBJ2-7	SARETGGYTYEQY
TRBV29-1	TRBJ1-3	SVRRRDRGTGTIY
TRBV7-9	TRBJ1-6	ASSQSGGTGASLH